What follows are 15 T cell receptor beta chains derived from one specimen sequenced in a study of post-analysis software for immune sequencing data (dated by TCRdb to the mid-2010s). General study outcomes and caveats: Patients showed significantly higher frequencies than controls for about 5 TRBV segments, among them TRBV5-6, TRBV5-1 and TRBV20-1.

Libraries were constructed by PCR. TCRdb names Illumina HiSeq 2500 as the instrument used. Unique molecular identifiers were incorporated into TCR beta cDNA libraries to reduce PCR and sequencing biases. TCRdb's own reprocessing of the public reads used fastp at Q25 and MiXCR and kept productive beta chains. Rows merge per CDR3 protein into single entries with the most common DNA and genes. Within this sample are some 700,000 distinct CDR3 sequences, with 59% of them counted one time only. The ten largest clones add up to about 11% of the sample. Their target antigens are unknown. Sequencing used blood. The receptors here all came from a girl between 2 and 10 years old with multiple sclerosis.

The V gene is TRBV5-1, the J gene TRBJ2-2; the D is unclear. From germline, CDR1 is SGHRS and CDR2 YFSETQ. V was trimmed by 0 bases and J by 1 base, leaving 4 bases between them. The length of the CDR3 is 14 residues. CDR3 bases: TGCGCCAGCAGCTTGGATCAGAACACCGGGGAGCTGTTTTTT. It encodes CASSLDQNTGELFF.

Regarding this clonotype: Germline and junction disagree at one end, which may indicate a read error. CDR3 amino acids: CASSAIGATGRAQYF. The CDR3 coding sequence is TGTGCTAGCAGTGCGATCGGGGCCACGGGGAGGGCGCAGTATTTT. This chain connects TRBV7-7 to TRBJ2-3, with 7 nucleotides matching TRBD2. Germline CDR1 SSHAT, CDR2 FNYEAQ (reference sequence). This CDR3 has 15 amino acids. The whole variable domain, filled in from reference TRBV7-7 and TRBJ2-3, reads GAGVSQSPRYKVTKRGQDVTLRCDPISSHATLYWYQQALGQGPEFLTYFNYEAQPDKSGLPSDRFSAERPEGSISTLTIQRTEQRDSAMYRCASSAIGATGRAQYFGPGTRLTVL.

The CDR3 region is CASSHGVAGGSLDTQYF. CDR3 sequence (DNA): TGTGCCAGCAGCCACGGCGTAGCGGGAGGGTCCTTGGATACGCAGTATTTT. The genes are TRBV7-3 and TRBJ2-3, with TRBD2 matching 11 bases. This CDR3 is built from 17 residues. The J segment lost 6 bases and the V segment lost 5 bases, leaving 13 bases of the junction unmatched. CDR1 and CDR2 (germline): SGHTA, FQGTGA.

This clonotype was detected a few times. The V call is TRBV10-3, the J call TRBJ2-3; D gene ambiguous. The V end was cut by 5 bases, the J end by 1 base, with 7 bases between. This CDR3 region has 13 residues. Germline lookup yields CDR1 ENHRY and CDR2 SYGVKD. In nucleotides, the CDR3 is TGTGCCATCAGTTACGGTGGCACAGATACGCAGTATTTT. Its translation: CAISYGGTDTQYF.

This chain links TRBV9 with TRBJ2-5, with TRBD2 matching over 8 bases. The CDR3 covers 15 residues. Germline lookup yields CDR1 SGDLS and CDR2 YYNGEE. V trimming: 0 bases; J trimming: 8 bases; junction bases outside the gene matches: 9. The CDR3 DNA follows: TGTGCCAGCAGCGTAGCCATCGGGGGGGGTGGAACCCAGTACTTC. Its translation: CASSVAIGGGGTQYF.

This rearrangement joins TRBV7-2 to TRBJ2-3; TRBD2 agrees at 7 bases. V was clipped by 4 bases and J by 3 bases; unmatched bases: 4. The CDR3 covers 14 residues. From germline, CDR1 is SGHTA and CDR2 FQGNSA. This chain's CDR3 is CASSSSSGTDTQYF. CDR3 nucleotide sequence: TGTGCCAGCAGCTCCTCTAGCGGAACAGATACGCAGTATTTT. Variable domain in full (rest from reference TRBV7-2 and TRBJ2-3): GAGVSQSPSNKVTEKGKDVELRCDPISGHTALYWYRQSLGQGLEFLIYFQGNSAPDKSGLPSDRFSAERTGGSVSTLTIQRTQQEDSAVYLCASSSSSGTDTQYFGPGTRLTVL.

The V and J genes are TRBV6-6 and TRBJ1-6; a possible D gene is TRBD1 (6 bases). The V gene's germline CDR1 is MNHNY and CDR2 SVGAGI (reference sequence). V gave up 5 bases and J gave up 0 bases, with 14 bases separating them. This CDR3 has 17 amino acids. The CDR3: CASSIRQDSSYNSPLHF. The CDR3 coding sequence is TGTGCCAGCAGTATCCGACAGGATAGCTCCTATAATTCACCCCTCCACTTT.

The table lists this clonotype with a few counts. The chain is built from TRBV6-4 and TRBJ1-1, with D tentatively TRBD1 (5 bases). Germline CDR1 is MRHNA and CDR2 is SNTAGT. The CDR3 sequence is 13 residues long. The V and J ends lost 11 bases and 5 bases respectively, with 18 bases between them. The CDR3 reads CALRSGARTEAFF. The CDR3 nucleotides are TGTGCCTTACGATCCGGGGCGCGGACTGAAGCTTTCTTT.

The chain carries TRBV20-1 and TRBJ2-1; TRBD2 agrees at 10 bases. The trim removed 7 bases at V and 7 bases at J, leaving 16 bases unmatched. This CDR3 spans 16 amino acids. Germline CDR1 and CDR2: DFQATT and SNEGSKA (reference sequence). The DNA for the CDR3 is TGCAGTGTCCGCCCCCTTTCTAGCGGGGGCCATAATGAGCAGTTCTTC. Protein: CSVRPLSSGGHNEQFF.

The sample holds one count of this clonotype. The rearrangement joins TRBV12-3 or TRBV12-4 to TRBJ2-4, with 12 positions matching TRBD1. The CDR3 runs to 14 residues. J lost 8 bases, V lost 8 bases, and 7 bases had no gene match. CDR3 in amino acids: CASEGQGAPHIQYF. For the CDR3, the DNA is TGTGCCAGCGAGGGACAGGGGGCCCCTCACATTCAGTACTTC.

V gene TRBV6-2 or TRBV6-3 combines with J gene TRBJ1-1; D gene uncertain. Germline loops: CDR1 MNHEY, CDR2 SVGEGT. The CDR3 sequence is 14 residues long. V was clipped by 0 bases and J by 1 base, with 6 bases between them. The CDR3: CASSYSWENTEAFF. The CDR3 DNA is TGTGCCAGCAGTTACTCGTGGGAGAACACTGAAGCTTTCTTT.

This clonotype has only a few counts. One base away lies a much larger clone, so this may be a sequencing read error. The CDR3 coding sequence is TGTGCCAGCAGCTTAAAGGGGGATGAAAAACGGTTTTTT. It yields the protein CASSLKGDEKRFF. The chain links TRBV7-2 to TRBJ1-4, with D perhaps TRBD1 (6 bases). CDR3 size: 13 residues. The germline V gene has CDR1 SGHTA and CDR2 FQGNSA.

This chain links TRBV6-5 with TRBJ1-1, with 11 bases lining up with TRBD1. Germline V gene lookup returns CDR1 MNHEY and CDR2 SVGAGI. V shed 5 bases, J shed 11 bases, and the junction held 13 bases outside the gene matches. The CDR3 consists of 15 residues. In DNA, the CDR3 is TGTGCCAGCAGTCCGCAATCTCCGGGACAGGGGGTCGCTTTCTTT. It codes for CASSPQSPGQGVAFF.

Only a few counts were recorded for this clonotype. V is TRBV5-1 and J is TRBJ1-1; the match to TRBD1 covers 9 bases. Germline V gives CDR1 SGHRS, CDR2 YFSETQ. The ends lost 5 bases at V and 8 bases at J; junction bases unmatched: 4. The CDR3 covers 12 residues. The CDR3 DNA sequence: TGCGCCAGCAGAATAGGACAGGGGGAAGCTTTCTTT. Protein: CASRIGQGEAFF.

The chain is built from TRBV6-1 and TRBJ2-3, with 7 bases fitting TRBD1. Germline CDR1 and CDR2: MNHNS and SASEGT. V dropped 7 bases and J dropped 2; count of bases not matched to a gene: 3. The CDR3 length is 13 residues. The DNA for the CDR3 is TGTGCCAGCAATCAGGGGGACACAGATACGCAGTATTTT. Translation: CASNQGDTDTQYF.